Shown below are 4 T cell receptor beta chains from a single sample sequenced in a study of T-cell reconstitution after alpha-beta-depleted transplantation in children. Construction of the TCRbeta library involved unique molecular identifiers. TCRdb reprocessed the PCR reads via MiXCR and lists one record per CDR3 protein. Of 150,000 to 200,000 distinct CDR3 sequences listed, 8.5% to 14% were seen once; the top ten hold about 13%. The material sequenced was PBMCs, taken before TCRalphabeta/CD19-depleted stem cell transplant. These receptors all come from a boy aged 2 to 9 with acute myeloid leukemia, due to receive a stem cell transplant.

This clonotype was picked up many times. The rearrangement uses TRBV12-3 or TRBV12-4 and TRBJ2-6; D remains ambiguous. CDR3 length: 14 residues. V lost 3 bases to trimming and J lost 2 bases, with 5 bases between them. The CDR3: CASSFLAGANVLTF. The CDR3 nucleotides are TGTGCCAGCAGTTTTCTCGCTGGGGCCAACGTCCTGACTTTC.

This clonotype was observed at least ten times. Written as DNA, the CDR3 is TGTGCCAGCAGGAAGGACAGGAGCTACTACAATGAGCAGTTCTTC. The encoded protein is CASRKDRSYYNEQFF. The chain is built from TRBV9 and TRBJ2-1; 7 positions agree with TRBD1. CDR3 size: 15 residues. Germline values: CDR1 SGDLS, CDR2 YYNGEE. The V and J ends lost 5 bases and 3 bases, in that order; junction bases with no gene match: 8.

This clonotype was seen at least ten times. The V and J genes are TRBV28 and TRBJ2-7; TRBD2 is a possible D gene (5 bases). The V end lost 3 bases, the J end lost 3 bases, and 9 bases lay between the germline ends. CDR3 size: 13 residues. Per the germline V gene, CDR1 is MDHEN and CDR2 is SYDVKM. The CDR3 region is CASSLVRGYEQYF. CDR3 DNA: TGTGCCAGCAGTTTGGTCCGGGGCTACGAGCAGTACTTC.

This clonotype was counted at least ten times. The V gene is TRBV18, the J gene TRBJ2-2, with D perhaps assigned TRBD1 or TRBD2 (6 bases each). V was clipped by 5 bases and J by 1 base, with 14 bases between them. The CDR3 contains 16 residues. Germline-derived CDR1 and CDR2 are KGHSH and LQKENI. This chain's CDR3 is CASSGGRTLNTGELFF. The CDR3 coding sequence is TGTGCCAGCTCAGGGGGGCGGACCTTGAACACCGGGGAGCTGTTTTTT.